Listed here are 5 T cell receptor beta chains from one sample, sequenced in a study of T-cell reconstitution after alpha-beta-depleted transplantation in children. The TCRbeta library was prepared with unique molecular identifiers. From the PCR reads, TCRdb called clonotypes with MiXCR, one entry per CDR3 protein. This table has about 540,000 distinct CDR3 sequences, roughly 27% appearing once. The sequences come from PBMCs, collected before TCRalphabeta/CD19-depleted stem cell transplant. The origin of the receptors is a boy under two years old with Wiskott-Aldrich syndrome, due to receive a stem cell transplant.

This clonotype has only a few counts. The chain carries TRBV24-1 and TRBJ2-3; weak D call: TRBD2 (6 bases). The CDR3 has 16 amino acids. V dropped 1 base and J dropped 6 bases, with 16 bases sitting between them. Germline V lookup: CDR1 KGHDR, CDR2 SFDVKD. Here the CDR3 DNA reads TGTGCCACCAGTGATTTAGCCGCAGACGGGAGTGATACGCAGTATTTT. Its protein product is CATSDLAADGSDTQYF.

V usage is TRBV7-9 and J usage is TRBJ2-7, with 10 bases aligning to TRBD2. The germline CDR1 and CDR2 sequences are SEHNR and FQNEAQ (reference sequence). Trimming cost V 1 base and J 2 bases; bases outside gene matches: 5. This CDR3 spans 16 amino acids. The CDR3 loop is CASSLVSSGSTYEQYF. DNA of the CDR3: TGTGCCAGCAGCTTAGTGTCTAGCGGGAGTACCTACGAGCAGTACTTC.

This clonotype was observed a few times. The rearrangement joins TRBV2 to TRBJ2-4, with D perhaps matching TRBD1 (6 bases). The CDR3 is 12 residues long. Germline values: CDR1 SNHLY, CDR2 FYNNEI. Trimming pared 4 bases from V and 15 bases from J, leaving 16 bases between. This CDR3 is CASSVNRANLYF. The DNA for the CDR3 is TGTGCCAGCAGTGTAAACAGGGCAAATTTGTACTTC.

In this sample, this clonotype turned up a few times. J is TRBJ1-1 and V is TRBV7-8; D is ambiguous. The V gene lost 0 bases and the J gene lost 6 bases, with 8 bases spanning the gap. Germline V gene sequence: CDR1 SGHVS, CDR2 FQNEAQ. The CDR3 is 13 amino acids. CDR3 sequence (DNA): TGTGCCAGCAGCTTAGCCCGGGAAGCTGAAGCTTTCTTT. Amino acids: CASSLAREAEAFF.

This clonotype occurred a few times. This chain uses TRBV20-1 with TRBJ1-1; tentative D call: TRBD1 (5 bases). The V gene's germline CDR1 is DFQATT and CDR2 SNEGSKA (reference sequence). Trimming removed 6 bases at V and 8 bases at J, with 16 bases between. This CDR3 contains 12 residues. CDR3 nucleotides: TGCAGTGCGAGGCCCCCAGGGCGCGAAGCTTTCTTT. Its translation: CSARPPGREAFF.